The 13 T cell receptor beta chains below come from one sample, sequenced in a study of blood T cell repertoires in COVID-19. Some clones are missing from TCRdb's copy, which holds only in-frame ones; the method was immunoSEQ multiplex PCR. The table includes fewer than 35,000 clones, less than 85% detected once. The sequenced material came from peripheral blood. The source of these receptors is a man older than 75 with active or convalescent COVID-19.

The chain links TRBV19 to TRBJ1-2, with D possibly TRBD1 on 5 matching bases. V dropped 7 bases and J dropped 6 bases, with 12 bases sitting between them. CDR1 is LNHDA and CDR2 is SQIVND in the germline V gene (reference sequence). The CDR3 extends over 12 amino acids. CDR3 nucleotide sequence: TGTGCCAGTACCGATCAAGGGGATGGCTACACCTTC. Translated, it gives CASTDQGDGYTF. The variable domain in full, completed from reference TRBV19 and TRBJ1-2, reads DGGITQSPKYLFRKEGQNVTLSCEQNLNHDAMYWYRQDPGQGLRLIYYSQIVNDFQKGDIAEGYSVSREKKESFPLTVTSAQKNPTAFYLCASTDQGDGYTFGSGTRLTVV.

The rearrangement links TRBV6-5 to TRBJ1-2; D uncertain. Germline V gene sequence: CDR1 MNHEY, CDR2 SVGAGI. The ends were cut back, 8 bases at V and 3 bases at J, with 13 bases in the middle. This CDR3 contains 13 residues. The CDR3 nucleotides read TGTGCCAGCTCTTTCTCAGGCGACTATGGCTACACCTTC. Translating gives CASSFSGDYGYTF.

The V and J genes are TRBV28 and TRBJ2-3; possibly TRBD1 for D (6 bases). Trimming took 3 bases from V and 0 from J, leaving 10 bases between them. The CDR3 is 15 residues long. Germline CDR1 is MDHEN and CDR2 is SYDVKM. The CDR3 reads CASSFPGASTDTQYF. The CDR3 DNA reads TGTGCCAGCAGTTTTCCAGGGGCAAGCACAGATACGCAGTATTTT.

The CDR3 loop reads CATESAVGGGKLFF. Here the CDR3 DNA reads TGTGCCACAGAGTCGGCCGTCGGCGGCGGAAAACTGTTTTTT. This chain connects TRBV3-1 (or the pseudogene TRBV3-2) to TRBJ1-4; unclear D gene. From germline, CDR1 is LGHDT and CDR2 YNNKEL (reference sequence). The V end was cut by 10 bases, the J end by 10 bases, with 22 bases between. This CDR3 spans 14 amino acids.

The chain links TRBV7-2 to TRBJ2-7; tentative D call: TRBD2 (6 bases). The CDR3 has 15 residues. Germline CDR1 is SGHTA and CDR2 is FQGNSA. Trimming took off 4 bases at V and 6 bases at J, with 19 bases between the two ends. For the CDR3, the DNA is TGTGCCAGCAGCTCCGATCCTAGCGTCTGGGGCGAGCAGTACTTC. Its translation is CASSSDPSVWGEQYF.

The genes are TRBV7-3 and TRBJ1-2; 12 bases fit TRBD1. The V segment lost 3 bases and the J segment 4 bases; nucleotides outside the gene matches: 0. This CDR3 is built from 14 residues. Germline CDR1 SGHTA, CDR2 FQGTGA. CDR3 loop: CASSLGQGAYGYTF. CDR3 in DNA: TGTGCCAGCAGCTTGGGACAGGGGGCCTATGGCTACACCTTC.

The gene calls are TRBV3-1 (or the pseudogene TRBV3-2) and TRBJ2-3; tentative D call: TRBD2 (6 bases). The CDR3 loop spans 15 amino acids. V was clipped by 0 bases and J by 6 bases, with 13 bases between them. Germline-derived CDR1 and CDR2 are LGHDT and YNNKEL (reference sequence). As DNA, the CDR3 is TGTGCCAGCAGCCAAGATCAACGGGCGGGGGATACGCAGTATTTT. Amino acids: CASSQDQRAGDTQYF.

The chain links TRBV5-5 to TRBJ2-3; D gene unclear. The CDR3 has 12 residues. Trimming shortened V by 0 bases and J by 4 bases, and 3 bases separated the two germline ends. Germline V gene sequence: CDR1 SGHKS, CDR2 YYEKEE (reference sequence). CDR3 residues: CASSLAADTQYF. The CDR3 DNA sequence: TGTGCCAGCAGCTTGGCGGCAGATACGCAGTATTTT. The full variable domain, its missing parts supplied by reference TRBV5-5 and TRBJ2-3, is DAGVTQSPTHLIKTRGQQVTLRCSPISGHKSVSWYQQVLGQGPQFIFQYYEKEERGRGNFPDRFSARQFPNYSSELNVNALLLGDSALYLCASSLAADTQYFGPGTRLTVL.

This clone was counted a single time. The rearrangement uses TRBV19 and TRBJ1-3; D call uncertain. V lost 5 bases, J lost 0 bases, and 8 bases lay in between. This CDR3 region has 14 residues. From germline, CDR1 is LNHDA and CDR2 SQIVND (reference sequence). CDR3 amino acids: CASSLPGSGNTIYF. The CDR3 nucleotides read TGTGCCAGTAGTCTACCGGGCTCTGGAAACACCATATATTTT.

This clone occurred a few times. J is TRBJ2-5 and V is TRBV5-8; 7 nucleotides agree with TRBD1. Trimming at V came to 4 bases and at J to 1 base, leaving 10 bases not matched to a gene. The CDR3 spans 16 residues. Germline V gene sequence: CDR1 SGHTS, CDR2 YDEGEE. CDR3 loop: CASSPLTGHVQETQYF. The DNA of the CDR3 is TGTGCCAGCAGCCCATTGACAGGGCACGTCCAAGAGACCCAGTACTTC.

This clone was seen a few times. This CDR3 is CASSGQGFIRKNIQYF. In nucleotides, the CDR3 is TGTGCCAGCAGCGGACAGGGGTTTATTAGGAAAAACATTCAGTACTTC. The chain combines TRBV2 with TRBJ2-4; 9 positions agree with TRBD1. Per germline, CDR1 SNHLY and CDR2 FYNNEI. The CDR3 spans 16 residues. V shed 6 bases and J 4 bases; nucleotides not matched to a gene: 10.

The V gene is TRBV18, the J gene TRBJ1-6, with 7 bases lining up with TRBD1. CDR3 size: 16 residues. With V trimmed by 5 bases and J by 7 bases, 11 bases remained unmatched. Germline V gene data show CDR1 as KGHSH and CDR2 as LQKENI. The CDR3 DNA reads as TGTGCCAGCTCAAACGGACAGGCCACATTAAATTCACCCCTCCACTTT. Its protein is CASSNGQATLNSPLHF.

This chain links TRBV27 with TRBJ2-7, with 7 bases matching TRBD2. The CDR3 contains 14 residues. With V trimmed by 4 bases and J by 3 bases, 6 bases remained unmatched. CDR1 MNHEY and CDR2 SMNVEV come from the germline V gene (reference sequence). CDR3 sequence (DNA): TGTGCCAGCAGTTATGCGGGAGCCAGCTACGAGCAGTACTTC. It translates to CASSYAGASYEQYF.